The clone carrying this T cell receptor beta chain was seen a few times. CDR1 is KGHDR and CDR2 is SFDVKD in the germline V gene. Trimming shortened V by 0 bases and J by 3 bases, and 5 bases separated the two germline ends. This CDR3 spans 13 amino acids. This record comes from a study of blood T cell repertoires in COVID-19. Study background: The samples span acute and convalescent COVID-19 from the United States, Italy and Spain. PBMCs, B-cell-depleted T cells, or T cells were the source of the cDNA or gDNA that made up the material.

Original analysis: Using reference gene primer amplification, nucleated cell counts were estimated. Generated by immunoSEQ multiplex PCR, the TCRdb table keeps only in-frame clones and is missing some. V, J and clone size are those of that table, while D and trimming were read from the DNA. This table holds under 200,000 clones, about four fifths found once. Recovered Cohort 3 donors showed two negative PCRs, clearance, or symptom resolution. The J gene is TRBJ2-7, the V gene TRBV24-1; the D is unclear. The material sequenced was PBMCs or T cells enriched from blood (not recorded which). The sequence derives from a woman aged 60-70 years who had recovered from COVID-19. The CDR3 bases are TGTGCCACCAGTGATTTGCCAGTCTACGAGCAGTACTTC. Amino acids: CATSDLPVYEQYF.